The 22 T cell receptor beta chains given below trace back to one sample, sequenced in a study of cytomegalovirus exposure and HLA in healthy donors. The PCR had 60 Vbeta and 13 Jbeta primers. Libraries were prepared by immunoSEQ multiplex PCR; TCRdb keeps only in-frame clonotypes and omits some of them. Of about 220,000 clones listed, around 80% are singletons. Material for sequencing was PBMCs. The receptors come from a boy aged 2 to 9 in good health and CMV-seronegative.

V is TRBV7-9 and J is TRBJ1-1, with 7 bases lining up with TRBD1. Per germline, CDR1 SEHNR and CDR2 FQNEAQ (reference sequence). V lost 1 base and J lost 2; bases outside the gene matches: 4. This CDR3 is built from 15 residues. The CDR3 region has the DNA TGTGCCAGCAGCTTAGAAGGGACAGCTAACACTGAAGCTTTCTTT. This codes for CASSLEGTANTEAFF.

This clone was detected only a few times. The chain uses TRBV6-5 and TRBJ2-1; 7 bases fit TRBD1. J lost 5 bases, V lost 7 bases, and 11 bases had no gene match. This CDR3 is 15 amino acids long. Germline CDR1 MNHEY, CDR2 SVGAGI. The CDR3 DNA reads TGTGCCAGCACCACGACAGGGAGAGGGAACAATGAGCAGTTCTTC. Translated, it gives CASTTTGRGNNEQFF.

The rearrangement uses TRBV2 and TRBJ2-1; 8 positions agree with TRBD2. Unmatched junction bases numbered 9, after V lost 9 bases and J lost 5 bases. The CDR3 extends over 14 amino acids. Germline V CDR1 and CDR2: SNHLY, FYNNEI. In DNA form, the CDR3 reads TGTGCCAGTGACCTAGCGGGTCTAGACAATGAGCAGTTCTTC. Protein product: CASDLAGLDNEQFF.

The chain recombines TRBV6-1 with TRBJ2-1; 9 nucleotides match TRBD2. Germline lookup yields CDR1 MNHNS and CDR2 SASEGT. The CDR3 runs 16 residues. The V gene end was trimmed by 0 bases and the J gene end by 2 bases; junction bases not matched to a gene: 2. CDR3 coding DNA: TGTGCCAGCAGTGAAGCGCGCGGGGGGGCCTACAATGAGCAGTTCTTC. Translation: CASSEARGGAYNEQFF.

This chain connects TRBV30 to TRBJ1-1; perhaps TRBD1 as D (6 bases). CDR3 size: 13 residues. Germline CDR1 GTSNPN, CDR2 SVGIG (reference sequence). V lost 4 bases and J 0 bases, leaving 9 bases between the germline ends. CDR3 bases: TGTGCCTGGACGAGGGACATGAACACTGAAGCTTTCTTT. It translates to CAWTRDMNTEAFF.

The chain joins TRBV7-9 to TRBJ2-1; D is undetermined. The V gene lost 8 bases and the J gene lost 0 bases, with 14 bases spanning the gap. This CDR3 has 15 amino acids. CDR1 is SEHNR and CDR2 is FQNEAQ in the germline V gene (reference sequence). CDR3 residues: CASLRYPSSYNEQFF. For the CDR3, the DNA is TGTGCCAGCCTCCGCTACCCAAGCTCCTACAATGAGCAGTTCTTC.

The chain uses TRBV11-1 and TRBJ2-5; D remains ambiguous. Trimming pared 2 bases from V and 4 bases from J, leaving 11 bases between. The CDR3 has 14 amino acids. CDR1 and CDR2 from the germline V gene are SGHAT and FQDESV (reference sequence). The CDR3 protein is CASSLTPGRETQYF. In DNA, the CDR3 is TGTGCCAGCAGCTTAACTCCAGGCAGAGAGACCCAGTACTTC.

This sequence joins TRBV6-1 and TRBJ1-1; 7 bases fit TRBD1. The CDR3 spans 14 residues. The germline V gene encodes CDR1 MNHNS and CDR2 SASEGT. The V segment lost 1 base and the J segment 3 bases; nucleotides outside the gene matches: 2. The CDR3 DNA sequence: TGTGCCAGCAGTGAAGAAGGGGGCTACACTGAAGCTTTCTTT. Its protein product is CASSEEGGYTEAFF.

The V call is TRBV9, the J call TRBJ1-2; 7 bases fit TRBD1. This CDR3 is built from 12 residues. V gave up 4 bases and J gave up 6 bases; unmatched junction bases: 3. Germline CDR1 reads SGDLS; CDR2 reads YYNGEE. The CDR3 here is CASSPTGNGYTF. In DNA form, the CDR3 reads TGTGCCAGCAGCCCGACAGGGAATGGCTACACCTTC.

The gene calls are TRBV5-4 and TRBJ2-7, with 12 nucleotides matching TRBD1. This CDR3 contains 13 residues. V shed 0 bases, J shed 13 bases, and the junction held 5 bases outside the gene matches. Germline V gene sequence: CDR1 SGHNT, CDR2 YYREEE (reference sequence). DNA for the CDR3: TGTGCCAGCAGCTTGGAGGGGGACAGGGGGCTATACTTC. Translated, it gives CASSLEGDRGLYF. The full variable domain, its missing parts supplied by reference TRBV5-4 and TRBJ2-7, is ETGVTQSPTHLIKTRGQQVTLRCSSQSGHNTVSWYQQALGQGPQFIFQYYREEENGRGNFPPRFSGLQFPNYSSELNVNALELDDSALYLCASSLEGDRGLYFGPGTRLTVT.

The DNA of the CDR3 is TGCGCCAGCAGCCAAGATAAAACAGACTATAGCAATCAGCCCCAGCATTTT. It translates to CASSQDKTDYSNQPQHF. This sequence joins TRBV4-1 and TRBJ1-5; no clear D gene. The V end was cut by 0 bases, the J end by 0 bases, with 12 bases between. Germline-derived CDR1 and CDR2 are MGHRA and YSYEKL. The CDR3 has 17 residues.

This chain joins TRBV11-2 and TRBJ2-7; 7 nucleotides line up with TRBD1. Germline CDR1 is SGHAT and CDR2 is FQNNGV. The trim removed 3 bases at V and 7 bases at J, leaving 9 bases unmatched. The CDR3 is 14 amino acids. The CDR3 bases are TGTGCCAGCAGCTTTTCGACAGGGCTACGAGAGCAGTACTTC. This codes for CASSFSTGLREQYF.

The chain links TRBV11-3 to TRBJ1-1; a possible D gene is TRBD1 (5 bases). V was trimmed by 0 bases and J by 11 bases, leaving 16 bases between them. The CDR3 loop spans 14 amino acids. Germline CDR1 SGHNT, CDR2 YENEEA. The CDR3 bases are TGTGCCAGCAGCTTAGACGGGGCCCGGGAGTCGGCTTTCTTT. Amino acid sequence: CASSLDGARESAFF.

V gene TRBV7-9 combines with J gene TRBJ1-2; possible D gene TRBD1, 6 bases. V was clipped by 0 bases and J by 2 bases, with 16 bases between them. The length of the CDR3 is 17 residues. CDR1 and CDR2 from the germline V gene are SEHNR and FQNEAQ (reference sequence). The CDR3 DNA reads TGTGCCAGCAGCTTAGCAGGGGCAGGGGTTGCAAACTATGGCTACACCTTC. Amino acids: CASSLAGAGVANYGYTF.

The CDR3: CARNGIGWGQIYGYTF. The CDR3 DNA reads as TGTGCCAGAAATGGGATTGGATGGGGGCAAATCTATGGCTACACCTTC. The J gene is TRBJ1-2, the V gene TRBV2, with D tentatively TRBD1 (6 bases). Germline-derived CDR1 and CDR2 are SNHLY and FYNNEI. Between the trimmed V and J ends, which lost 9 bases and 4 bases, there was a span of 24 bases. The CDR3 has 16 residues.

The rearrangement joins TRBV7-9 to TRBJ2-4; D might be TRBD1 (5 bases). The CDR3 length is 14 residues. CDR1 is SEHNR and CDR2 is FQNEAQ in the germline V gene (reference sequence). Trimming removed 9 bases from V and 3 bases from J, with 15 bases in between. The CDR3 DNA is TGTGCCAGTGGACAACTCTCGGGCAAAAACATTCAGTACTTC. The encoded protein is CASGQLSGKNIQYF.

This clone came up a few times. The chain links TRBV6-5 to TRBJ2-7; perhaps TRBD2 as D (6 bases). V dropped 4 bases and J dropped 2 bases, with 12 bases sitting between them. Germline CDR1 reads MNHEY; CDR2 reads SVGAGI. The length of the CDR3 is 14 residues. CDR3 in amino acids: CASSSMGLPYEQYF. In DNA form, the CDR3 reads TGTGCCAGCAGTTCCATGGGACTGCCCTACGAGCAGTACTTC.

The rearrangement uses TRBV7-9 and TRBJ2-5; D is unresolved. CDR3 size: 14 residues. Deletions cut 5 bases from V and 5 bases from J, with 15 bases between. CDR1 is SEHNR, CDR2 FQNEAQ, per germline (reference sequence). In DNA form, the CDR3 reads TGTGCCAGCAGCACAACTCAGGTAAGGGAGACCCAGTACTTC. It encodes CASSTTQVRETQYF.

The gene calls are TRBV30 and TRBJ2-1, with TRBD1 identical over 7 bases. V lost 2 bases, J lost 8 bases, and 6 bases stayed unmatched. CDR3 length: 13 amino acids. Looked up from germline, CDR1 is GTSNPN and CDR2 is SVGIG (reference sequence). As DNA, the CDR3 is TGTGCCTGGAGTTTTTCTAGGGGGCATGAGCAGTTCTTC. Translation gives CAWSFSRGHEQFF. The full variable domain, in which reference TRBV30 and TRBJ2-1 provide the parts outside the CDR3, is SQTIHQWPATLVQPVGSPLSLECTVEGTSNPNLYWYRQAAGRGLQLLFYSVGIGQISSEVPQNLSASRPQDRQFILSSKKLLLSDSGFYLCAWSFSRGHEQFFGPGTRLTVL.

This rearrangement joins TRBV19 to TRBJ1-5; D is uncertain. V gave up 3 bases and J gave up 7 bases, with 10 bases separating them. Germline values: CDR1 LNHDA, CDR2 SQIVND (reference sequence). This CDR3 is built from 13 residues. CDR3 region: CASSISAGQPQHF. DNA for the CDR3: TGTGCCAGTAGTATTAGTGCAGGCCAGCCCCAGCATTTT.

The V call is TRBV5-6, the J call TRBJ1-2, with a weak D call TRBD1 (5 bases). Germline-derived CDR1 and CDR2 are SGHDT and YYEEEE. The CDR3 loop spans 12 amino acids. The ends were cut back, 0 bases at V and 7 bases at J, with 7 bases in the middle. Here the CDR3 DNA reads TGTGCCAGCAGCTTGGTCCAGGGTGGCTACACCTTC. Translation gives CASSLVQGGYTF.

The chain couples TRBV6-1 to TRBJ2-1; a possible D gene is TRBD2 (5 bases). Trimming shortened V by 8 bases and J by 0 bases, and 14 bases separated the two germline ends. Germline V gene lookup returns CDR1 MNHNS and CDR2 SASEGT. The CDR3 length is 15 residues. This CDR3 is CASSSGVGSYNEQFF. The CDR3 DNA reads TGTGCCAGCTCCTCCGGGGTCGGCTCCTACAATGAGCAGTTCTTC.